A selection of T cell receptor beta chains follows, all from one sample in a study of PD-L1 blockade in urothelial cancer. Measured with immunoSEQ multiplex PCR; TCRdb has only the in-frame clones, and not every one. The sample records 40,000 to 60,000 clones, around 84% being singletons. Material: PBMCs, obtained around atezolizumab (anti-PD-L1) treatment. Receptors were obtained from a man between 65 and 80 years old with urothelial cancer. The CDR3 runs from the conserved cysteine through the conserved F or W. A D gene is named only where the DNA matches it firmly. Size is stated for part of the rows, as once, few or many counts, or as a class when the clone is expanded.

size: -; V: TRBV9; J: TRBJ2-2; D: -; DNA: TGTGCCAGCAGGCTAGGGGAGGACGGGGAGCTGTTTTTT; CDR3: CASRLGEDGELFF
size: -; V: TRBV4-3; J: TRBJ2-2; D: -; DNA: TGCGCCAGCAGCCAAGGGGGGAGGCGCACCGGGGAGCTGTTTTTT; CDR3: CASSQGGRRTGELFF
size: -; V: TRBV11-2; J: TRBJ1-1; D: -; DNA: TGTGCCAGCAGCTTAGGTCGGGAAGCTTTCTTT; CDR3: CASSLGREAFF
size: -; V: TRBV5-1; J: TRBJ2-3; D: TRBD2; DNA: TGCGCCAGCAGCCAAGCTTCTTCTCTCGGGGGGGCAGATACGCAGTATTTT; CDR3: CASSQASSLGGADTQYF
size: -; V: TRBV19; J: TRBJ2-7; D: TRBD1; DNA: TGTGCCAGTAGCGTGGGACAGGGAGCGCACGAGCAGTACTTC; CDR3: CASSVGQGAHEQYF
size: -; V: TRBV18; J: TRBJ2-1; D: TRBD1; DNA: TGTGCCAGCTCACCACCGGTGGACAGGGGGCGCGTGGGCAATGAGCAGTTCTTC; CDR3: CASSPPVDRGRVGNEQFF
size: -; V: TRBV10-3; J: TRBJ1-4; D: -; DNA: TGTGCCACTTCTTCGGGGGGCGGTAATGAAAAACTGTTTTTT; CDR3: CATSSGGGNEKLFF
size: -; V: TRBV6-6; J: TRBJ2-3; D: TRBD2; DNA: TGTGCCAGCGCGGGAGGTGATACGCAGTATTTT; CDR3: CASAGGDTQYF
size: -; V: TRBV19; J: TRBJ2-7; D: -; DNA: TGTGCCAGTAGGAAGAGCGGAAGCTCCTACGAGCAGTACTTC; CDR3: CASRKSGSSYEQYF
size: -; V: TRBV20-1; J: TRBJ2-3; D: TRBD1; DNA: TGCAGTGCATTGACAGGGAGCGCGCAGTATTTT; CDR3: CSALTGSAQYF
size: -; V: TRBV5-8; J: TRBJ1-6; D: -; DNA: TGTGCCAGCAGCTTGGAGGGAGGGAATTCACCCCTCCACTTT; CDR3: CASSLEGGNSPLHF
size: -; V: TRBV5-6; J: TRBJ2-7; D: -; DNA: TGTGCCAGCAGCTTTTCCCAGGGCCCACCCTACGAGCAGTACTTC; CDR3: CASSFSQGPPYEQYF
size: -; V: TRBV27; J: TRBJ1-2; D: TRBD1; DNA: TGTGCCAGCATCAGTCGGCAGGGGGCGCTGGATGGCTACACCTTC; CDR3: CASISRQGALDGYTF
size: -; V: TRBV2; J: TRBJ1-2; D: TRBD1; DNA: TGTGCCAGCAAGGGAACAGGGGGTGGTAACTATGGCTACACCTTC; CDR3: CASKGTGGGNYGYTF
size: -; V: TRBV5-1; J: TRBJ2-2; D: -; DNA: TGCGCCAGCAGCTTGGACCGGAGCAACACCGGGGAGCTGTTTTTT; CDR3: CASSLDRSNTGELFF
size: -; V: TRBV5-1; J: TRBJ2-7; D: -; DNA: TGCGCCAGCAGCCGGGCCGGGACACCCTACGAGCAGTACTTC; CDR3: CASSRAGTPYEQYF
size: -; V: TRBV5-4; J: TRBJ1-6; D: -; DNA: TGTGCCAGCGGGGAAGGGGCCTCTTCACCCCTCCACTTT; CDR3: CASGEGASSPLHF
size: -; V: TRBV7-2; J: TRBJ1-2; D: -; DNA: TGTGCCAGCAGCGCCGGAGGCTATGGCTACACCTTC; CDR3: CASSAGGYGYTF
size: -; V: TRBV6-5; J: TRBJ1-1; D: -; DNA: TGTGCCAGCAGTTACTCGGGGCGCACTGAAGCTTTCTTT; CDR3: CASSYSGRTEAFF
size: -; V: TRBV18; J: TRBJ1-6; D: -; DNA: TGTGCCAGCTCCCCAGGACAGTGGGATAATTCACCCCTCCACTTT; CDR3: CASSPGQWDNSPLHF
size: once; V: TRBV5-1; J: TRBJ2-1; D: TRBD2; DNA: TGCGCCAGCAGCGCGCTGGTAGCGGGAGTCAACGAGCAGTTCTTC; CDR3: CASSALVAGVNEQFF
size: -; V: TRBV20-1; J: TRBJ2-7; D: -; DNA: TGCAGTGCAAAACAGGTGGGCGAGCAGTACTTC; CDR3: CSAKQVGEQYF
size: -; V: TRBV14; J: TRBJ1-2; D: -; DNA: TGTGCCAGCAGCCAAGCGCGAGGGAGTTCGGGCTATGGCTACACCTTC; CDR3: CASSQARGSSGYGYTF
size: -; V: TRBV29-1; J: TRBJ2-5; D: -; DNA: TGCAGCGTTGACCGGGAAACCGGGACCCAGTACTTC; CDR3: CSVDRETGTQYF
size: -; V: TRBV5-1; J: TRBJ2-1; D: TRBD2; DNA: TGCGCCAGCAGCTTGGAGGGGCGGGGGGCATCCTACAATGAGCAGTTCTTC; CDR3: CASSLEGRGASYNEQFF
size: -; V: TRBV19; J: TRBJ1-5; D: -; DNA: TGTGCCTCCCGGGCCGGCGGGGCTAGCAATCAGCCCCAGCATTTT; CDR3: CASRAGGASNQPQHF
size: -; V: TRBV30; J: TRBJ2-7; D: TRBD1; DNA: TGTGCCTGGTCGAGGGACAGGGGGGTCTCCTACGAGCAGTACTTC; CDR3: CAWSRDRGVSYEQYF
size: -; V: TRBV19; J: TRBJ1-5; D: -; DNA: TGTGCCAGTAGTCCGAGCGGCGGCAATCAGCCCCAGCATTTT; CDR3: CASSPSGGNQPQHF
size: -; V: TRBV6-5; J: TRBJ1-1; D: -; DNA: TGTGCCAGACAGCATACGGGGGGTGAAGCTTTCTTT; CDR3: CARQHTGGEAFF
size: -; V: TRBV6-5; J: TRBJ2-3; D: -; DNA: TGTGCCAGCAGCCGCGGGCAGATGTCACGGGGTACGCAGTATTTT; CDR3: CASSRGQMSRGTQYF
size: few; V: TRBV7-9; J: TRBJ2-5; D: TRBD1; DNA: TGTGCCAGCAGCCCTGGGACAGGGCAAGAGACCCAGTACTTC; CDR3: CASSPGTGQETQYF
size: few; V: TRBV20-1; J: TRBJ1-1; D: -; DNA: TGCAGTGCTCAGGGTACCCCTGAAGCTTTCTTT; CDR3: CSAQGTPEAFF
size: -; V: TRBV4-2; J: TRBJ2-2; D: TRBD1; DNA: TGTGCCAGCAGCCAAGATCGGGGACAGCCAAAGAACACCGGGGAGCTGTTTTTT; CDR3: CASSQDRGQPKNTGELFF
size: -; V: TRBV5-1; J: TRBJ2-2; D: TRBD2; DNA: TGCGCCAGCCTCGAAGCGGGGGGGCCCGGGGAGCTGTTTTTT; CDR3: CASLEAGGPGELFF
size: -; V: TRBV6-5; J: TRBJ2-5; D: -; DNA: TGTGCCAGCAGTGAGTGGTTGTGGGAGACCCAGTACTTC; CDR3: CASSEWLWETQYF
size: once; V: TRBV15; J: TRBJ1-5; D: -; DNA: TGTGCCACCAGCAGGGACGGGGGCAATCAGCCCCAGCATTTT; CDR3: CATSRDGGNQPQHF
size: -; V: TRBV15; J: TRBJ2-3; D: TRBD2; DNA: TGTGCCACCAGCAGAGAGGCGGGAGCGCTCACAGATACGCAGTATTTT; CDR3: CATSREAGALTDTQYF
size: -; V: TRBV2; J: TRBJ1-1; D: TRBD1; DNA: TGTGCCAGCAGCGGGACAGGGGTCTTCACTGAAGCTTTCTTT; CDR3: CASSGTGVFTEAFF
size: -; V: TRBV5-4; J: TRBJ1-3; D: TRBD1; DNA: TGTGCCAGCAGCCCTGGACAGGGGGCGCGAGGAAACACCATATATTTT; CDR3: CASSPGQGARGNTIYF
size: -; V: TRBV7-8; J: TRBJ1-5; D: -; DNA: TGTGCCAGCAGCTTAATAAGGACAAATAGCAATCAGCCCCAGCATTTT; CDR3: CASSLIRTNSNQPQHF
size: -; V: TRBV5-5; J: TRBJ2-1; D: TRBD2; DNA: TGTGCCAGCAGCTTGCTCGGCGGGAGCTCCTACAATGAGCAGTTCTTC; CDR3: CASSLLGGSSYNEQFF
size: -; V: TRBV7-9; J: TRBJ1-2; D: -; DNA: TGTGCCAGCAGCTCGACAGTACCTGGCTACACCTTC; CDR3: CASSSTVPGYTF
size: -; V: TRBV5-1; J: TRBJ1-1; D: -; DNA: TGCGCCAGCAGCTTGGCCGGGGATAACACTGAAGCTTTCTTT; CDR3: CASSLAGDNTEAFF
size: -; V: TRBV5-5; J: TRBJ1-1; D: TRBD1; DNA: TGTGCCAGCAGCCCGGACAGGGGGAAAACTGAAGCTTTCTTT; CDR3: CASSPDRGKTEAFF
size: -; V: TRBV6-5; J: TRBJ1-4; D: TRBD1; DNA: TGTGCCAGCAGTTTGGACAGGGCGACTAATGAAAAACTGTTTTTT; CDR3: CASSLDRATNEKLFF
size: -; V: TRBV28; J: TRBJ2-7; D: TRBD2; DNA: TGTGCCAGCAGTTCGGGGGGTGATGGGGGCTACGAGCAGTACTTC; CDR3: CASSSGGDGGYEQYF
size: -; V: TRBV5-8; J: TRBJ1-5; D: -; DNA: TGTGCCAGCAGCCGAGGGCAGGGGCCGACTGAGCCCCAGCATTTT; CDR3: CASSRGQGPTEPQHF
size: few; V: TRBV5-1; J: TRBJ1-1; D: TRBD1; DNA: TGCGCCAGCAGCCCGCAACCCGGGACAGGGGATGCTGAAGCTTTCTTT; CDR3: CASSPQPGTGDAEAFF
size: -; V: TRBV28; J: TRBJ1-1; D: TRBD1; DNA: TGTGCCAGCATTCCGAGGGGACAGGGTAACGCTGAAGCTTTCTTT; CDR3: CASIPRGQGNAEAFF
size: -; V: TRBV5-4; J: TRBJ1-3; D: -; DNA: TGTGCCAGCAGCCTAGACCCAAGCTCTGGAAACACCATATATTTT; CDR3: CASSLDPSSGNTIYF
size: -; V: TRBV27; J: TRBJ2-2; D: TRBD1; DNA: TGTGCCAGCATCTCTACGACAGGGGCGACCGGGGAGCTGTTTTTT; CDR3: CASISTTGATGELFF
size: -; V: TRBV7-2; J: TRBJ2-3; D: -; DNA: TGTGCCAGCAGCTCTCGCGTAGATACGCAGTATTTT; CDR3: CASSSRVDTQYF
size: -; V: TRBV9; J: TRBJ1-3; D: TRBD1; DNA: TGTGCCAGCAGCGTTCTTTCAGGGGGCTCTGGAAACACCATATATTTT; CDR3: CASSVLSGGSGNTIYF
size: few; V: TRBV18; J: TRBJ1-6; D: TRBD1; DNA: TGTGCCAGCTCTATAGGGACAGGGGGGTCACCCCTCCACTTT; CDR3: CASSIGTGGSPLHF